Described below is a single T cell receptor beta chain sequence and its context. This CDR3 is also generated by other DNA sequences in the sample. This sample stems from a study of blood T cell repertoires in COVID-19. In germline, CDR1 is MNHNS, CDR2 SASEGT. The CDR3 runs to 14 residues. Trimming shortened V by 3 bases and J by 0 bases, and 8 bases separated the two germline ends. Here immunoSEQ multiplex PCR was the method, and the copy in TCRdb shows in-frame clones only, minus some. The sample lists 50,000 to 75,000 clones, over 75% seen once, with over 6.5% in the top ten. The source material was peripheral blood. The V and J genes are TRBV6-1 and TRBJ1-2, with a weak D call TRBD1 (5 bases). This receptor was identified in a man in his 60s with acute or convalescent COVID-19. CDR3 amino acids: CASSEEQANYGYTF. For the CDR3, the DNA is TGTGCCAGCAGTGAGGAACAGGCTAACTATGGCTACACCTTC.